This T cell receptor beta chain emerged from a study of shared clonotypes between healthy human individuals. Sequencing was performed with immunoSEQ multiplex PCR; in TCRdb, only in-frame clones are kept and a portion is missing. Of around 700,000 clones detected, 92% appear once; the ten largest clones hold 24%. V was trimmed by 6 bases and J by 0 bases, leaving 11 bases between them. CDR3 length equals 15 residues. The V gene's germline CDR1 is LGHNA and CDR2 YSLEER. CD45RO negativity and positive selection for CCR7 defined naive CD8 cells, a population that excluded terminally differentiated effector memory CD45RA+ cells.

Sequenced input: naive CD8+ T cells sorted from blood. This TCR came from a young man in good health. This chain links TRBV4-3 with TRBJ1-4, with no clear D. CDR3 nucleotide sequence: TGCGCCAGCAGTCCTGCGTCGGCAACTAATGAAAAACTGTTTTTT. Its translation is CASSPASATNEKLFF.